Listed below are T cell receptor beta chains from one sample, sequenced in a study of blood T cell repertoires in COVID-19. The table came from immunoSEQ multiplex PCR; TCRdb's copy has only in-frame clones and leaves some out. Here the sample spans roughly 290,000 clones, around 88% being singletons. Sequenced sample: peripheral blood. These TCRs come from a man between 25 and 39 years old with acute or convalescent COVID-19. Each CDR3 is given with its conserved first and last residue. D genes are given only for firm matches. Size tells how often a clone was seen (once, few, many) or the class of an expanded clone, and some rows leave it out.

TRBV14	.	.	TRBJ2-7	TGTGCCAGCAGCAATCTAATACCCTACGAGCAGTACTTC	CASSNLIPYEQYF
TRBV7-3	.	.	TRBJ1-4	TGTGCCAGCAGCTCACAGGTACTAAGGGAAAAACTGTTTTTT	CASSSQVLREKLFF
TRBV30	TRBD1	.	TRBJ1-1	TGTGCCTATCTAGGGGGCGCATCCTCTTACACTGAAGCTTTCTTT	CAYLGGASSYTEAFF
TRBV2	.	once	TRBJ1-4	TGTGCCAGCAGTGAAGGGGTTACCACAGGGTATGAAAAACTGTTTTTT	CASSEGVTTGYEKLFF
TRBV6-5	.	.	TRBJ1-2	TGTGCCAGCAGCCAACAGGGTCGGGGCTATGGCTACACCTTC	CASSQQGRGYGYTF
TRBV7-3	.	.	TRBJ2-3	TGTGCCAGCAGCTTAGGGACTAGCACAGATACGCAGTATTTT	CASSLGTSTDTQYF
TRBV12-3/TRBV12-4	.	.	TRBJ2-7	TGTGCCAGCAGCACAACCTCGGAGCAGTACTTC	CASSTTSEQYF
TRBV30	.	.	TRBJ1-1	TGTGCCGGAACAGGGAACACTGAAGCTTTCTTT	CAGTGNTEAFF
TRBV27	TRBD1	.	TRBJ1-2	TGTGCCAGCCGGCGGGACAGCGACTCAATTGTCTATGGCTACACCTTC	CASRRDSDSIVYGYTF
TRBV6-6	TRBD1	.	TRBJ1-5	TGTGCCAGCAGTTACTCAGCAGGGGGATATCAGCCCCAGCATTTT	CASSYSAGGYQPQHF
TRBV5-5	.	.	TRBJ2-5	TGTGCCAGCAGCTTCCCTAGGTCGGCGGTCCAAGAGACCCAGTACTTC	CASSFPRSAVQETQYF
TRBV7-2	TRBD1	once	TRBJ1-5	TGTGCCAGCAGCGCCGACAGGGGAAATCAGCCCCAGCATTTT	CASSADRGNQPQHF
TRBV4-2	.	.	TRBJ2-7	TGTGCCAGCAGCCAAACCACTACGTACGAGCAGTACTTC	CASSQTTTYEQYF
TRBV19	TRBD1	.	TRBJ1-5	TGTGCCAGTCTCCAGGGGGACCAGCCCCAGCATTTT	CASLQGDQPQHF
TRBV27	.	few	TRBJ1-5	TGTGCCAGCAGTTTCGCAGGGAACCAGCCCCAGCATTTT	CASSFAGNQPQHF
TRBV9	.	.	TRBJ2-1	TGTGCCAGCAGCGTAGCCAGCGCATCCTACAATGAGCAGTTCTTC	CASSVASASYNEQFF
TRBV6-5	TRBD2	.	TRBJ2-3	TGTGCCAGCAGTTACCGGACTAGCGGGGGTGATACGCAGTATTTT	CASSYRTSGGDTQYF
TRBV4-1	TRBD1	many	TRBJ2-7	TGCGCCAGCAGCCAAGACAGGACAGGGGGCTACGAGCAGTACTTC	CASSQDRTGGYEQYF
TRBV28	.	once	TRBJ1-2	TGTGCCAGCAGTTTTCAACAGAAAGCTAACTATGGCTACACCTTC	CASSFQQKANYGYTF
TRBV5-1	.	once	TRBJ1-1	TGCGCCAGCACCCGGCAGGGGAACACTGAAGCTTTCTTT	CASTRQGNTEAFF
TRBV7-3	TRBD1	.	TRBJ2-7	TGTGCCAGCAGCACAGACAGGGAACGAGAGCAGTACTTC	CASSTDREREQYF
TRBV18	.	.	TRBJ1-2	TGTGCCAGCTCAACCGACACTGGTGACTATGGCTACACCTTC	CASSTDTGDYGYTF
TRBV30	.	.	TRBJ1-4	TGTGCCTGGAGTGCCGGCCTCGGGGGACGGAACCTCAATGAAAAACTGTTTTTT	CAWSAGLGGRNLNEKLFF
TRBV30	TRBD1	.	TRBJ1-5	TGTGCCTGGGGAGGGACAGGGGACAATCAGCCCCAGCATTTT	CAWGGTGDNQPQHF
TRBV20-1	.	few	TRBJ2-5	TGCAGTGCTAGTGGGTTTGAGCGGGCCGCCCCCGAGACCCAGTACTTC	CSASGFERAAPETQYF
TRBV9	TRBD1	.	TRBJ1-2	TGTGCCAGCAGCGTAGGGTCCGGACAGGAAGGATATGGCTACACCTTC	CASSVGSGQEGYGYTF
TRBV18	TRBD2	.	TRBJ2-6	TGTGCCAGCTCACCACCGTCTAGCGGGAGGGCCTTTGGGGCCAACGTCCTGACTTTC	CASSPPSSGRAFGANVLTF
TRBV7-2	TRBD1	.	TRBJ1-5	TGTGCCAGCAGCCCGACGACAGGGATAGATCAGCCCCAGCATTTT	CASSPTTGIDQPQHF
TRBV19	.	.	TRBJ2-7	TGTGCCAGTAGTACAGGGGTCTCCTACGAGCAGTACTTC	CASSTGVSYEQYF
TRBV29-1	TRBD1	.	TRBJ2-3	TGCAGCGTCAGTGACGGGACAGGAGCTAGCACAGATACGCAGTATTTT	CSVSDGTGASTDTQYF
TRBV6-5	TRBD2	once	TRBJ2-7	TGTGCCAGCAGTCTGGGGACTAGCGGGAGGTACGAGCAGTACTTC	CASSLGTSGRYEQYF
TRBV2	TRBD1	.	TRBJ2-3	TGTGCCAGCAGAACAGGGGGCAAAGATACGCAGTATTTT	CASRTGGKDTQYF
TRBV12-3/TRBV12-4	.	.	TRBJ2-4	TGTGCCAGCAGTTTCGGGGGGAGGGGACAACAGTACTTC	CASSFGGRGQQYF
TRBV6-5	TRBD2	.	TRBJ2-3	TGTGCCAGCAGTTATACCGGACTAGAGTGGGCAGATACGCAGTATTTT	CASSYTGLEWADTQYF
TRBV19	TRBD2	once	TRBJ2-2	TGTGCCAGTAGTACCGGAGCGGGAGGGGACACCGGGGAGCTGTTTTTT	CASSTGAGGDTGELFF
TRBV5-1	.	.	TRBJ1-6	TGCGCCAGCAGCTTGGGGCCCGGGGGGCAAAATTCACCCCTCCACTTT	CASSLGPGGQNSPLHF
TRBV5-1	.	few	TRBJ2-4	TGCGCCAGCAGCTTGCAGGCAGAGAAAAACATTCAGTACTTC	CASSLQAEKNIQYF
TRBV29-1	TRBD1	few	TRBJ1-2	TGCAGCGTGATTGGACAGGGGGAAGTTGGCTACACCTTC	CSVIGQGEVGYTF
TRBV6-5	TRBD2	.	TRBJ2-7	TGTGCCAGCAGCCTACTAGCGGGAGGGAACTACGAGCAGTACTTC	CASSLLAGGNYEQYF
TRBV29-1	.	.	TRBJ2-7	TGCAGCGGGGATACAGGAGACTACGAGCAGTACTTC	CSGDTGDYEQYF
TRBV5-1	.	.	TRBJ2-2	TGCGCCAGCAGGTCGTCCGGGGAGCTGTTTTTT	CASRSSGELFF
TRBV2	.	.	TRBJ1-4	TGTGCCTCCGGGTTTGCAGAAACTAATGAAAAACTGTTTTTT	CASGFAETNEKLFF
TRBV27	.	.	TRBJ2-7	TGTGCCAGCAGCGCGGGAATAACCCCCTACGAGCAGTACTTC	CASSAGITPYEQYF
TRBV19	TRBD2	.	TRBJ2-3	TGTGCCAGTAGTCCCTGGACTAGCGGGGACCCAGATACGCAGTATTTT	CASSPWTSGDPDTQYF
TRBV25-1	TRBD1	.	TRBJ1-2	TGTGCCAGCAGTGATCCGGGACAGGGGGCGGCCTATGGCTACACCTTC	CASSDPGQGAAYGYTF
TRBV5-4	TRBD1	.	TRBJ2-7	TGTGCCAGCAGCTACACTCCGGGACAGGGTCCCTACGAGCAGTACTTC	CASSYTPGQGPYEQYF
TRBV5-1	.	.	TRBJ2-1	TGCGCCAGCAGCCTTCAGAGGAGTAGCTACAATGAGCAGTTCTTC	CASSLQRSSYNEQFF
TRBV28	.	.	TRBJ1-2	TGTGCCAGCAGTCAGTCGGTGGGCGGCTACACCTTC	CASSQSVGGYTF
TRBV18	TRBD1	.	TRBJ1-2	TGTGCCAGCTCACCCGACAGGGTCTATGGCTACACCTTC	CASSPDRVYGYTF
TRBV7-9	TRBD1	.	TRBJ2-2	TGTGCCAGCAGCACACCGGGACAGGGGGCGGCGAACACCGGGGAGCTGTTTTTT	CASSTPGQGAANTGELFF
TRBV5-1	.	.	TRBJ2-2	TGCGCCAGCAGATTCCAAACCGGGGAGCTGTTTTTT	CASRFQTGELFF